This T cell receptor beta chain comes out of a study of CD8+CD57+ T cells in acquired aplastic anemia. Regarding the study as a whole: Patient and control CD8+ Simpson's diversity was not significantly different.

Genomic DNA constituted the template upon which TCR beta VDJ and CDR3 profiling was performed. One entry per CDR3 protein, called by TCRdb with MiXCR from the reads. The sample holds some 140,000 distinct CDR3 sequences, about 40% seen once. Details on this clonotype: Its specificity is not known.

The length of the CDR3 is 13 residues. Germline assignment: CDR1 SGHDN and CDR2 FVKESK. Trimming removed 2 bases at V and 5 bases at J, with 10 bases between. The receptor was isolated from a human donor in good health, serving as a control. The gene calls are TRBV14 and TRBJ2-7, with D possibly being TRBD1 (6 bases). Sequences were obtained from sorted CD4+, CD8+, or CD8+CD57+ T cells (not recorded which) from PBMCs. The CDR3 DNA reads as TGTGCCAGCAGCCAATCCGCAGGGGACGAGCAGTACTTC. As protein: CASSQSAGDEQYF.